Described below is a single T cell receptor (beta chain) sequence and its context. Its specificity is unknown. The source of the sample is a study of T-cell memory formation after mild COVID-19. The CDR3 has 18 amino acids. Trimming at V came to 3 bases and at J to 1 base, leaving 5 bases not matched to a gene. Germline values: CDR1 KGHDR, CDR2 SFDVKD. TCRdb used MiXCR to reprocess the 5' RACE reads, holding one entry per CDR3 protein. The sample shows 150,000 to 200,000 distinct CDR3 sequences, roughly 15% of them seen only once. Overall study findings and caveats: The authors did not confirm SARS-CoV-2 specificity of second-wave clones peaking day 37. CD4/CD8 balance characterized clones contracting day 15 to 85, and CD4+ skew characterized later expanders. Clones which contracted sat mainly in CM and EM if CD4+, and in EMRA if CD8+.

The chain has TRBV24-1 and TRBJ2-1; TRBD2 matches at 13 bases. Specimen: PBMCs or a T cell subset sorted from them (not recorded which). This receptor was obtained from an adult woman who had mild COVID-19 (a few samples of this study predate the infection). Cell type and time point are not known. The DNA of the CDR3 is TGTGCCACCAGTGATCGGACTAGCGGGAGAGGGTCCTACAATGAGCAGTTCTTC. As protein: CATSDRTSGRGSYNEQFF.